The present entry profiles one T cell receptor beta chain with its context. Reverse transcription of roughly 0.5 to 1 ug RNA was carried out with random hexamers. TCRdb itself ran the immunoSEQ multiplex PCR reads through MiXCR, one entry per CDR3 protein. The profile shows about 430,000 distinct CDR3 sequences, 85% of them singletons. This CDR3 has 15 amino acids. The germline V gene encodes CDR1 MNHEY and CDR2 SMNVEV (reference sequence). Trimming removed 0 bases at V and 2 bases at J, with 11 bases between. These data belong to a study of CD8 T cells in Susac syndrome. This chain links TRBV27 with TRBJ2-7; D possibly matches TRBD1 or TRBD2 (5 bases each). The sequenced material came from CD8+ T cells from PBMCs. The source is a human donor with multiple sclerosis. CDR3 DNA: TGTGCCAGCAGTTTATCGGGGACCGGTACCTACGAGCAGTACTTC. As protein: CASSLSGTGTYEQYF.